Sequencing of this T cell receptor beta chain was carried out in a study of CD4 T cells in relation to SARS-CoV-2 and coronaviruses. Looking at the study overall: TCR beta CDR3s were sequenced after approximately ten-day antigen culture of PBMCs. Controls used an HIV-1 Nef peptide pool or no peptide.

TCRdb's copy holds only in-frame clones and misses some; the assay was immunoSEQ multiplex PCR. The sample carries 24,000 or so clones, 75% to 85% recorded once. This clone showed up just a few times. Its cognate antigen is unknown. CDR3 size: 14 residues. The V end was cut by 6 bases, the J end by 8 bases, with 20 bases between. Germline-derived CDR1 and CDR2 are SGDLS and YYNGEE. CD4+ T cells from unexposed donors were obtained before the COVID-19 pandemic (2011-2018). Isolation of CD4+ T cells took place after nine to ten days in culture. Testing used SARS-CoV-2 S/N and four cold-coronavirus spikes on unexposed-donor CD4+ T cells, cells permitting. Half the medium was replaced with IL-2 medium on days 3 and 7.

Specimen: CD4+ T cells from PBMCs, cultured in vitro. This chain connects TRBV9 to TRBJ1-2; possibly TRBD1 for D (5 bases). This clonotype was obtained from a human donor in good health. CDR3 DNA: TGTGCCAGCAATCCAGGGAGGCCCAAGGGCGGCTACACCTTC. This codes for CASNPGRPKGGYTF.